The 24 T cell receptor beta chains given below trace back to one sample, sequenced in a study of T cells in Graves' hyperthyroidism and ophthalmopathy. Amplified TCR beta CDR3 regions came from RNA transcripts. The TCR CDR3 first-round RT-PCR relied on the HTBI primer set. TCRdb processed the multiplex PCR reads anew with MiXCR; each CDR3 protein has one entry. This sample carries some 350,000 distinct CDR3 sequences, roughly 15% of them seen once, and the ten largest clones take around 20%. Source material: blood. These receptors were collected from a woman aged 55-69 years with Graves' ophthalmopathy.

J is TRBJ2-5 and V is TRBV6-5, with 8 bases identical to TRBD1. Germline CDR1 reads MNHEY; CDR2 reads SVGAGI. There are 16 residues in the CDR3. After removal of 2 bases from V and 4 bases from J, the junction contained 9 bases not matched to a gene. CDR3 DNA: TGTGCCAGCAGTTACGGGGGCAGGGGGCTACTAGAGACCCAGTACTTC. Amino acids: CASSYGGRGLLETQYF.

This clonotype was counted between two and nine times. This chain joins TRBV11-2 and TRBJ2-1, with 10 bases identical to TRBD2. Germline V gene lookup returns CDR1 SGHAT and CDR2 FQNNGV. J lost 12 bases, V lost 5 bases, and 16 bases had no gene match. The CDR3 is 16 amino acids. Here the CDR3 reads CASSRVGAGGSQGQFF. The CDR3 bases are TGTGCCAGCAGCCGCGTTGGAGCGGGAGGGTCTCAGGGGCAGTTCTTC.

This clonotype came up many times. The chain couples TRBV28 to TRBJ2-5; 9 bases fit TRBD2. This CDR3 is 16 amino acids long. CDR1 is MDHEN, CDR2 SYDVKM, per germline. The V segment lost 8 bases and the J segment 5 bases; nucleotides outside the gene matches: 15. CDR3 amino acids: CASSPRSGGWGETQYF. The CDR3 DNA is TGTGCCAGCTCCCCCCGTAGCGGGGGATGGGGGGAGACCCAGTACTTC.

Only a few counts were recorded for this clonotype. This clone may be a read error of a much larger clone one base away. The chain has TRBV2 and TRBJ2-7; D is perhaps TRBD2 (5 bases). Germline lookup yields CDR1 SNHLY and CDR2 FYNNEI. There are 15 residues in the CDR3. Between the trimmed V and J ends, which lost 11 bases and 3 bases, there was a span of 23 bases. CDR3 nucleotide sequence: TGTGCCTTCAGAGGTCTAGTGGGAGTTCACTACGAGCAGTACTTC. Translating it yields CAFRGLVGVHYEQYF.

The gene calls are TRBV2 and TRBJ2-7; 9 positions agree with TRBD1. Unmatched junction bases numbered 8, after V lost 7 bases and J lost 4 bases. Per the germline V gene, CDR1 is SNHLY and CDR2 is FYNNEI. The CDR3 runs 14 residues. CDR3 region: CASMGGTGTYEQYF. CDR3 in DNA: TGTGCCAGCATGGGCGGGACAGGGACTTACGAGCAGTACTTC.

The gene calls are TRBV24-1 and TRBJ2-2; D possibly corresponds to TRBD1 (7 bases). Trimming removed 3 bases from V and 6 bases from J, with 13 bases in between. The germline CDR1 and CDR2 sequences are KGHDR and SFDVKD. This CDR3 is built from 15 residues. CDR3 DNA: TGTGCCACCAGTGATCAGGACAGGAGGGCCGGGGAGCTGTTTTTT. It is translated as CATSDQDRRAGELFF.

The chain recombines TRBV4-1 with TRBJ1-4; no clear D gene. The CDR3 covers 14 residues. CDR1 MGHRA and CDR2 YSYEKL come from the germline V gene. Trimming took 2 bases from V and 4 from J, leaving 8 bases between them. CDR3 amino acids: CASSQRTHNEKLFF. DNA of the CDR3: TGCGCCAGCAGCCAAAGAACCCATAATGAAAAACTGTTTTTT.

This clonotype was detected a few times. A much larger clone differs by one base, so this may be a read error. The chain uses TRBV12-5 and TRBJ2-5, with 9 bases that match TRBD1. The CDR3 totals 15 residues. Germline CDR1 and CDR2: LGHNT and FRNRAP. This CDR3 is CAGGLDRGKRETQYF. In DNA, the CDR3 is TGTGCTGGTGGTTTGGACAGGGGCAAAAGGGAGACCCAGTACTTC.

The rearrangement uses TRBV29-1 and TRBJ2-7; the D gene is possibly TRBD1 (7 bases). Trimming left V 5 bases short and J 6 bases short, with 11 bases between. This CDR3 region has 11 residues. Looked up from germline, CDR1 is SQVTM and CDR2 is ANQGSEA. The CDR3 sequence: CSVWRGREQYF. For the CDR3, the DNA is TGCAGCGTTTGGAGGGGGCGCGAGCAGTACTTC.

This clonotype was picked up many times. The chain is built from TRBV12-3 or TRBV12-4 and TRBJ2-5, with 7 bases identical to TRBD1. Trimming took 5 bases from V and 1 from J; bases not matched to a gene: 7. The CDR3 sequence is 15 residues long. For the CDR3, the DNA is TGTGCCAGCAGTGCCCTCCGGGACAGCCAAGAGACCCAGTACTTC. This translates into CASSALRDSQETQYF.

This clonotype was observed many times. V gene TRBV2 combines with J gene TRBJ2-7, with a possible D match to TRBD2 (7 bases). From germline, CDR1 is SNHLY and CDR2 FYNNEI. The V gene lost 3 bases and the J gene lost 3 bases, with 15 bases spanning the gap. The CDR3 spans 15 residues. As DNA, the CDR3 is TGTGCCAGCAGTGAGGATGAGGGGGGGGGCTACGAGCAGTACTTC. This codes for CASSEDEGGGYEQYF.

This clonotype was counted ten times or more. The chain couples TRBV10-3 to TRBJ2-1; D is ambiguous. The ends were cut back, 2 bases at V and 0 bases at J, with 2 bases in the middle. CDR1 is ENHRY, CDR2 SYGVKD, per germline. There are 13 residues in the CDR3. This chain's CDR3 is CAISEVSYNEQFF. The CDR3, as DNA: TGTGCCATCAGTGAGGTCTCCTACAATGAGCAGTTCTTC.

This sequence joins TRBV4-2 and TRBJ2-3; D is possibly TRBD2 (5 bases). V shed 4 bases and J shed 3 bases, with 14 bases lying between them. The CDR3 loop spans 15 amino acids. Germline V gene lookup returns CDR1 LGHNA and CDR2 YNFKEQ. CDR3 in amino acids: CASSPFAGNTDTQYF. The CDR3 DNA is TGTGCCAGCAGCCCCTTTGCGGGCAATACAGATACGCAGTATTTT.

The rearrangement links TRBV4-1 to TRBJ2-6; the match to TRBD2 covers 13 bases. Per the germline V gene, CDR1 is MGHRA and CDR2 is YSYEKL. Losses at the gene ends were 4 bases for V and 0 bases for J; bases not matched to a gene: 6. This CDR3 comprises 19 residues. CDR3 residues: CASSLGLAGANSGANVLTF. CDR3 in DNA: TGCGCCAGCAGCCTCGGACTAGCGGGAGCCAACTCTGGGGCCAACGTCCTGACTTTC.

This clonotype was seen at least ten times. This chain uses TRBV20-1 with TRBJ2-7; 11 bases fit TRBD2. The CDR3 sequence is 13 residues long. Germline CDR1 reads DFQATT; CDR2 reads SNEGSKA (reference sequence). Trimming removed 6 bases from V and 7 bases from J; junction bases left unmatched: 8. CDR3: CSAGSGRAGEQYF. The CDR3 DNA reads TGCAGTGCGGGTAGCGGGAGGGCCGGTGAGCAGTACTTC.

This clonotype was detected ten times or more. The chain combines TRBV20-1 with TRBJ2-2; 8 bases are a match to TRBD1. With V trimmed by 5 bases and J by 6 bases, 11 bases remained unmatched. Germline V lookup: CDR1 DFQATT, CDR2 SNEGSKA (reference sequence). The CDR3 loop spans 15 amino acids. CDR3 sequence (DNA): TGCAGTGCTTTCGAAACAGGGGGGCCGTCCGGGGAGCTGTTTTTT. Amino acids: CSAFETGGPSGELFF.

As for this clonotype: A much larger clone lies a single base off, so this may be a read error. V gene TRBV7-2 combines with J gene TRBJ2-3, with 7 bases lining up with TRBD2. V lost 6 bases to trimming and J lost 6 bases; unmatched junction nucleotides: 12. From germline, CDR1 is SGHTA and CDR2 FQGNSA. This CDR3 is 15 amino acids long. The DNA of the CDR3 is TGTGCCAGCAGGCCAAACGGGGAGGGGTTGGATACGCAGTATTTT. Translating it yields CASRPNGEGLDTQYF. The full variable domain, with the rest looked up from reference TRBV7-2 and TRBJ2-3, is GAGVSQSPSNKVTEKGKDVELRCDPISGHTALYWYRQSLGQGLEFLIYFQGNSAPDKSGLPSDRFSAERTGGSVSTLTIQRTQQEDSAVYLCASRPNGEGLDTQYFGPGTRLTVL.

The chain uses TRBV7-8 and TRBJ1-4; D is possibly TRBD1 (5 bases). Germline values: CDR1 SGHVS, CDR2 FQNEAQ. The CDR3 has 16 residues. V was trimmed by 5 bases and J by 8 bases, leaving 21 bases between them. The CDR3 loop reads CASSHGWGGIGEKLFF. The CDR3 nucleotides read TGTGCCAGCAGCCACGGGTGGGGGGGAATAGGGGAAAAACTGTTTTTT.

Ten or more counts support this clonotype. The V and J genes are TRBV9 and TRBJ2-5, with 9 bases aligning to TRBD2. The CDR3 sequence is 15 residues long. CDR1 SGDLS and CDR2 YYNGEE come from the germline V gene. The V segment lost 3 bases and the J segment 5 bases; nucleotides outside the gene matches: 8. CDR3 protein: CASSANVLAGETQYF. CDR3 nucleotide sequence: TGTGCCAGCAGCGCGAACGTCCTAGCGGGGGAGACCCAGTACTTC. The whole variable domain, filled in from reference TRBV9 and TRBJ2-5, reads DSGVTQTPKHLITATGQRVTLRCSPRSGDLSVYWYQQSLDQGLQFLIQYYNGEERAKGNILERFSAQQFPDLHSELNLSSLELGDSALYFCASSANVLAGETQYFGPGTRLLVL.

This clonotype has only a few counts. One end of the junction is discordant with germline, which a read error may explain. This chain links TRBV5-1 with TRBJ1-5; 9 bases are a match to TRBD1. Germline CDR1 SGHRS, CDR2 YFSETQ. There are 13 residues in the CDR3. CDR3 nucleotides: TGCGCCAGCAGTTCGACAGGGGGTCAGCCCCTGCATTTT. It is translated as CASSSTGGQPLHF.

This sequence joins TRBV6-1 and TRBJ2-7; 7 bases match TRBD2. From germline, CDR1 is MNHNS and CDR2 SASEGT. The CDR3 runs 15 residues. Trimming took 6 bases from V and 2 from J; bases not matched to a gene: 10. For the CDR3, the DNA is TGTGCCAGCAGGGGGGGGAACCAAAATACCTACGAGCAGTACTTC. Protein sequence: CASRGGNQNTYEQYF.

In this sample, this clonotype turned up a few times. This chain joins TRBV20-1 and TRBJ1-5, with unresolved D. V was shortened by 4 bases and J by 1 base, with 11 bases between the two germline ends. Germline CDR1 and CDR2: DFQATT and SNEGSKA (reference sequence). The CDR3 consists of 14 residues. CDR3 coding DNA: TGCAGTGCTACAGCCGGGTGGAGCAATCAGCCCCAGCATTTT. Translation: CSATAGWSNQPQHF.

The chain uses TRBV19 and TRBJ2-5, with a tentative D call TRBD1 (6 bases). CDR1 and CDR2 from the germline V gene are LNHDA and SQIVND (reference sequence). This CDR3 spans 14 amino acids. With 5 bases removed from V and 0 bases from J, the gap between germline ends came to 10 bases. The DNA for the CDR3 is TGTGCCAGTAGTGCTGGGACACACCAAGAGACCCAGTACTTC. This gives the protein CASSAGTHQETQYF.

The chain has TRBV20-1 and TRBJ1-5; weak D call: TRBD1 (5 bases). The CDR3 is 16 residues long. Germline CDR1 DFQATT, CDR2 SNEGSKA (reference sequence). Trimming cost V 4 bases and J 0 bases, with 16 bases left between them. CDR3 in DNA: TGCAGTGCTATCCCTTCTTCAGGGTATAGCAATCAGCCCCAGCATTTT. It codes for CSAIPSSGYSNQPQHF.